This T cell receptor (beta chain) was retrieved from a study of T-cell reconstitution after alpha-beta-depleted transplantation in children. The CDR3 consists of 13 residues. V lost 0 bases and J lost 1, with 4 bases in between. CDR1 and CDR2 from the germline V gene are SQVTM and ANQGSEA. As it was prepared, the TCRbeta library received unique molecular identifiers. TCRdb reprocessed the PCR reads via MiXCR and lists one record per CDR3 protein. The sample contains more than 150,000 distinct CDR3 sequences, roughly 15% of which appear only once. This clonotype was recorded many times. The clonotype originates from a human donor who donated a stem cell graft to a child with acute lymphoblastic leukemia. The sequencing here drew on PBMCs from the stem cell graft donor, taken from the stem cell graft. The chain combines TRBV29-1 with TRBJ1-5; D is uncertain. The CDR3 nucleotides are TGCAGCGTTGAAGAGGGGAGCAATCAGCCCCAGCATTTT. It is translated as CSVEEGSNQPQHF.